These 11 T cell receptor beta chains originate from one sample sequenced in a study of regulatory T cells in long-lasting Graves disease. Sequencing libraries for TCR beta were prepared with iRepertoire HTBI primers and Arm-PCR of CDR3 regions. TCRdb ran MiXCR on the multiplex PCR reads and lists one entry per CDR3 protein. The profile covers hundreds of thousands of distinct CDR3 sequences, with 16% appearing a single time and 25% to 30% taken by the ten largest. Time point given: newly diagnosed GD, antithyroid drugs for less than 3 months. Researchers made the TCR library from RNA that was extracted from PBMCs. This same sample was also part of a study on T cells in Graves' hyperthyroidism and ophthalmopathy.

The source material was peripheral blood mononuclear cells (PBMCs), sampled at new diagnosis, from a patient treated with antithyroid drugs. The receptors here all came from a man between 35 and 55 years old with Graves disease.

Many counts were recorded for this clonotype. The chain uses TRBV6-2 or TRBV6-3 and TRBJ2-3; 14 bases agree with TRBD2. This CDR3 spans 16 amino acids. Trimming cost V 6 bases and J 2 bases; bases outside gene matches: 4. Germline V gene lookup returns CDR1 MNHEY and CDR2 SVGEGT. The CDR3 nucleotides are TGTGCCAGCAGACGGACTAGCGGGGGGAACACAGATACGCAGTATTTT. It specifies CASRRTSGGNTDTQYF.

This clonotype was counted at least ten times. V gene TRBV5-1 combines with J gene TRBJ1-1; D ambiguous. The CDR3 has 13 residues. The ends were cut back, 2 bases at V and 3 bases at J, with 8 bases in the middle. In germline, CDR1 is SGHRS, CDR2 YFSETQ. The DNA for the CDR3 is TGCGCCAGCAGCTTAAGCTGGGACACTGAAGCTTTCTTT. Amino acids: CASSLSWDTEAFF.

The V and J genes are TRBV18 and TRBJ1-5; weak D call: TRBD1 (6 bases). CDR3 length: 14 amino acids. Trimming took 6 bases from V and 4 from J, leaving 13 bases between them. Germline lookup yields CDR1 KGHSH and CDR2 LQKENI. The CDR3 nucleotides are TGTGCCAGCTCCGGCCAGACAGGAAATCAGCCCCAGCATTTT. This translates into CASSGQTGNQPQHF.

On this clonotype itself: Given a much more abundant clone one base away, this may be a read error. V usage is TRBV7-2 and J usage is TRBJ2-3; 12 nucleotides agree with TRBD2. The J call may be in error: the DNA end matches TRBJ2-5 better. The CDR3 consists of 18 residues. Germline lookup yields CDR1 SGHTA and CDR2 FQGNSA. The chain's CDR3 is CASSLGASGGARQGTQYF. Written as DNA, the CDR3 is TGTGCCAGCAGCTTAGGGGCTAGCGGGGGGGCCAGGCAAGGGACCCAGTACTTC.

This clonotype was seen many times. V gene TRBV24-1 combines with J gene TRBJ2-7; TRBD1 matches at 8 bases. Germline values: CDR1 KGHDR, CDR2 SFDVKD. Trimming at V came to 4 bases and at J to 5 bases, leaving 12 bases not matched to a gene. The CDR3 is made up of 16 amino acids. The CDR3 spells CATSDPSDRGFDEQYF. The CDR3 nucleotides read TGTGCCACCAGTGACCCCTCCGACAGGGGATTCGACGAGCAGTACTTC.

In this sample, this clonotype turned up a few times. The V and J genes are TRBV20-1 and TRBJ2-1; 12 bases align to TRBD2. This CDR3 spans 20 amino acids. The V gene's germline CDR1 is DFQATT and CDR2 SNEGSKA (reference sequence). After removal of 3 bases from V and 5 bases from J, the junction contained 20 bases not matched to a gene. The CDR3 region is CSASGPPLAGGVRNDNEQFF. CDR3 DNA sequence: TGCAGTGCTAGTGGGCCCCCGCTAGCGGGGGGGGTGCGTAACGACAATGAGCAGTTCTTC.

Worth noting for this clonotype: A much larger clone lies one base from this, so it may be a read error. The V call is TRBV18, the J call TRBJ2-1, with D perhaps TRBD1 or TRBD2 (6 bases each). CDR3 size: 14 residues. Germline lookup yields CDR1 KGHSH and CDR2 LQKENI. The CDR3 is CASSPQGRHNEQLF. CDR3 in DNA: TGTGCCAGCTCACCCCAGGGGAGGCACAATGAGCAGCTCTTC. Full variable domain (rest looked up from reference TRBV18 and TRBJ2-1): NAGVMQNPRHLVRRRGQEARLRCSPMKGHSHVYWYRQLPEEGLKFMVYLQKENIIDESGMPKERFSAEFPKEGPSILRIQQVVRGDSAAYFCASSPQGRHNEQLFGPGTRLTVL.

This clonotype was counted at least ten times. The V call is TRBV6-2 or TRBV6-3, the J call TRBJ2-2; D ambiguous. Trimming took off 4 bases at V and 0 bases at J, with 15 bases between the two ends. This CDR3 region has 17 residues. CDR1 is MNHEY, CDR2 SVGEGT, per germline. Written as DNA, the CDR3 is TGTGCCAGCAGTTCGAATTCAGTTGGGTCGAACACCGGGGAGCTGTTTTTT. Translation: CASSSNSVGSNTGELFF.

This clonotype turned up a few times. This chain connects TRBV6-1 to TRBJ2-1; 7 bases agree with TRBD2. The CDR3 sequence is 16 residues long. Per the germline V gene, CDR1 is MNHNS and CDR2 is SASEGT. V lost 2 bases and J lost 0; bases outside the gene matches: 4. CDR3: CASSENPSGSYNEQFF. For the CDR3, the DNA is TGTGCCAGCAGTGAAAACCCTAGCGGCTCCTACAATGAGCAGTTCTTC.

This clonotype was detected many times. This chain links TRBV5-1 with TRBJ1-1, with TRBD1 identical over 11 bases. The junction had 2 bases not matched to a gene; V was cut back by 4 bases and J by 3 bases. Per germline, CDR1 SGHRS and CDR2 YFSETQ. The CDR3 extends over 14 amino acids. DNA of the CDR3: TGCGCCAGCAGCGGACAGGGGGCCCACACTGAAGCTTTCTTT. Protein product: CASSGQGAHTEAFF.

The rearrangement links TRBV7-9 to TRBJ1-3; no reliable D call. The germline gives CDR1 SEHNR, CDR2 FQNEAQ (reference sequence). V was shortened by 0 bases and J by 4 bases, with 7 bases between the two germline ends. The CDR3 totals 14 residues. For the CDR3, the DNA is TGTGCCAGCAGCTTAGCAACGGTCGGAAACACCATATATTTT. Amino acids: CASSLATVGNTIYF.